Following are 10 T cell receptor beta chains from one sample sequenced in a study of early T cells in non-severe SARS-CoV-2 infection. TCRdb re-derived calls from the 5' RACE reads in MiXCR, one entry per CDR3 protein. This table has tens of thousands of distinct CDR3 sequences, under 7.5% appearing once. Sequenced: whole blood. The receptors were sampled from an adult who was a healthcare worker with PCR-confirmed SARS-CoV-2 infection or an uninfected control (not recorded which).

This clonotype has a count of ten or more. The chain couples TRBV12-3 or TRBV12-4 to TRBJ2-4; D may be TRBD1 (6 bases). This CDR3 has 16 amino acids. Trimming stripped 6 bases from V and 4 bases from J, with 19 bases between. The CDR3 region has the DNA TGTGCCAGCAGCAACAGACAGGTGGGGGTGAAAAACATTCAGTACTTC. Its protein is CASSNRQVGVKNIQYF.

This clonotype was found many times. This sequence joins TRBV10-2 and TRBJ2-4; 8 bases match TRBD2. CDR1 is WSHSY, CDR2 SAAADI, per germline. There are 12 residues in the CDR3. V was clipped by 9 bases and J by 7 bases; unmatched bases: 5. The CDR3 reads CASKREPNIQYF. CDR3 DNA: TGCGCCAGTAAGCGGGAGCCGAACATTCAGTACTTC.

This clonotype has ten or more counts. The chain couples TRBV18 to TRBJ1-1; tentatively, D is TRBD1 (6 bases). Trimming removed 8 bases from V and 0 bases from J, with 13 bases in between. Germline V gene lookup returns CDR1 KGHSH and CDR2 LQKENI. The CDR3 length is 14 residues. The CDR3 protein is CASTVGQMNTEAFF. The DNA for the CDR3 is TGTGCCAGCACTGTCGGACAGATGAACACTGAAGCTTTCTTT.

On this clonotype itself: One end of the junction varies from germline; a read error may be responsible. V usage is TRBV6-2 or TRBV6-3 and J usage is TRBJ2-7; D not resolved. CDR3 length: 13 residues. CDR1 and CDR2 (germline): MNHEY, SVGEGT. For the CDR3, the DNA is TGTGCCAGCAGTTACGGGGTCCCCTACGAGCAGCACTTC. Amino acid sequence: CASSYGVPYEQHF.

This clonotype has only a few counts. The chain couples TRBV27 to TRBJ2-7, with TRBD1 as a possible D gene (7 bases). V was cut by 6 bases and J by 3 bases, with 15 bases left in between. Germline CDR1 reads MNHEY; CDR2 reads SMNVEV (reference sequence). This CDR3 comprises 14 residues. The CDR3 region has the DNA TGTGCCAGCAGCCCGGGGGCAGGGGGCTACGAGCAGTACTTC. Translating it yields CASSPGAGGYEQYF.

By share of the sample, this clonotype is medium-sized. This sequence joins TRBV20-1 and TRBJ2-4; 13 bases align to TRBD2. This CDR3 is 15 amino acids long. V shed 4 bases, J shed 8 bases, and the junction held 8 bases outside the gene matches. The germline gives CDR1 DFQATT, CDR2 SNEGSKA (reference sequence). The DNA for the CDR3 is TGCAGTGCTACCCCCGGGACTAGCGGGACGCACATTCAGTACTTC. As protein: CSATPGTSGTHIQYF.

The chain's CDR3 is CSVQGASGNSPLHF. DNA of the CDR3: TGCAGCGTTCAGGGGGCCAGTGGGAATTCACCCCTCCACTTT. The V and J genes are TRBV29-1 and TRBJ1-6, with 8 positions matching TRBD1. The V gene end was trimmed by 5 bases and the J gene end by 7 bases; junction bases not matched to a gene: 7. The CDR3 is 14 residues long. Germline V gene lookup returns CDR1 SQVTM and CDR2 ANQGSEA.

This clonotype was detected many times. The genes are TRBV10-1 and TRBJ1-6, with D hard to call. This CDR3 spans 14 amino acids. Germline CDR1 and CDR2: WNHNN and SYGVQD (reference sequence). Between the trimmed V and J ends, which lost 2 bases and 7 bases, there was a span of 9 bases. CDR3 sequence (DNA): TGCGCCAGCAGTGAGCGTCCCAGAAATTCACCCCTCCACTTT. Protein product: CASSERPRNSPLHF.

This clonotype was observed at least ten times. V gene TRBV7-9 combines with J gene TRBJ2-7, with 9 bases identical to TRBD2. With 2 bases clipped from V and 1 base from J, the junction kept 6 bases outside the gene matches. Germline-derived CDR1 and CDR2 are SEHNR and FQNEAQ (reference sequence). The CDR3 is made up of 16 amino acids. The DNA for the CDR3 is TGTGCCAGCAGCTTAAAAGCTAGCGGGGAATCCTACGAGCAGTACTTC. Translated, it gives CASSLKASGESYEQYF. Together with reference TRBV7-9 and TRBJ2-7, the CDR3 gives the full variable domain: DTGVSQNPRHKITKRGQNVTFRCDPISEHNRLYWYRQTLGQGPEFLTYFQNEAQLEKSRLLSDRFSAERPKGSFSTLEIQRTEQGDSAMYLCASSLKASGESYEQYFGPGTRLTVT.

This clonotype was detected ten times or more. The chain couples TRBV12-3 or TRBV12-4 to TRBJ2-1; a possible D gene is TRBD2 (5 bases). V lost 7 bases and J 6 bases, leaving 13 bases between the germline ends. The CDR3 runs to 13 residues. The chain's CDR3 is CASNNDYPNEQFF. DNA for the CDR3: TGTGCCAGCAACAACGACTATCCCAATGAGCAGTTCTTC.